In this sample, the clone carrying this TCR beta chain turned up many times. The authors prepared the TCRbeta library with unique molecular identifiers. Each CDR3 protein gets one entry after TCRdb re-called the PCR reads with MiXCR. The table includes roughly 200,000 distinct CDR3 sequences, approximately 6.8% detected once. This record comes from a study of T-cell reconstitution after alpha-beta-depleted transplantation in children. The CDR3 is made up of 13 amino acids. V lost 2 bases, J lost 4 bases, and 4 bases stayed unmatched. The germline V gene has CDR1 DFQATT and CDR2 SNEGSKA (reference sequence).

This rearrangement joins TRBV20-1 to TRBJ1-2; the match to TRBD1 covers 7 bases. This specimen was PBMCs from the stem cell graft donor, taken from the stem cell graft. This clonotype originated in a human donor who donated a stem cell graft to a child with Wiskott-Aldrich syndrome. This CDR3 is CSARSGQIYGYTF. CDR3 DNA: TGCAGTGCTAGATCGGGACAGATCTATGGCTACACCTTC.